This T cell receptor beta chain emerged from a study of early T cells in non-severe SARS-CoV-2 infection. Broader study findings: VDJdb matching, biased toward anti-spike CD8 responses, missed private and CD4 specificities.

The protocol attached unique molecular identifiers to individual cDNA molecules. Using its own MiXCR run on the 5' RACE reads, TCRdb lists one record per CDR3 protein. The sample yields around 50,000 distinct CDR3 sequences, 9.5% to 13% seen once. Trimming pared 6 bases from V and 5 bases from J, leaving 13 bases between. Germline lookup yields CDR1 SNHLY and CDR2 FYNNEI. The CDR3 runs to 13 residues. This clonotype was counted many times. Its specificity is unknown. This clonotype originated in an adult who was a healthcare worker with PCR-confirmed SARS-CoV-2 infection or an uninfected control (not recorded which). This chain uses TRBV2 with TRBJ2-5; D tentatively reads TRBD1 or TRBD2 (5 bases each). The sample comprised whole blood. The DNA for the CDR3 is TGTGCCAGCAGAGGGACCACCGGCGAGACCCAGTACTTC. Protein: CASRGTTGETQYF.